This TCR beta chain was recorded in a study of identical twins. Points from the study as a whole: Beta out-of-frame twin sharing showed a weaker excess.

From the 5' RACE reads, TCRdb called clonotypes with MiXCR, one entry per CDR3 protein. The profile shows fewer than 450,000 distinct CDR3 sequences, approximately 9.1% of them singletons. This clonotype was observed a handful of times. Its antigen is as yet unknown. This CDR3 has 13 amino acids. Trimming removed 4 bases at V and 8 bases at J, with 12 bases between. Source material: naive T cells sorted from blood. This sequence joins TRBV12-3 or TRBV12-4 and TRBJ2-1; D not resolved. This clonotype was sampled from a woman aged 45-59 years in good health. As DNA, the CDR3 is TGTGCCAGCAGTTCCCCAGATTTAGATGAGCAGTTCTTC. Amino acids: CASSSPDLDEQFF.